This T cell receptor (beta chain) derives from a study of cytomegalovirus exposure and HLA in healthy donors. The overall study: HLA-typed donors were the source of tens of millions of unique TCRs, which an early data release held. General study results and limits: Cytomegalovirus association was assigned to about 180 TCR beta chains.

V was trimmed by 7 bases and J by 8 bases, leaving 17 bases between them. The CDR3 is made up of 14 amino acids. Per germline, CDR1 SGHAT and CDR2 FQNNGV. Concerning this clone itself: As yet, its antigen is unknown.

PCR primers comprised 60 Vbeta and 13 Jbeta primers. Profiling relied on immunoSEQ multiplex PCR, and the TCRdb table lists in-frame clones only, not all of them. The repertoire consists of some 130,000 clones, with roughly 70% occurring once and the leading ten covering roughly 3.1%. Regarding donors, all were healthy bone marrow donors. Sequenced material: PBMCs. J is TRBJ1-4 and V is TRBV11-2; D may be TRBD1 (6 bases). This receptor was identified in a man aged 30-40 years in good health and CMV-seronegative. CDR3 DNA sequence: TGTGCCAGCACCAAAACGGACAGAAACGAAAAACTGTTTTTT. Encoded protein: CASTKTDRNEKLFF.